The 31 T cell receptor beta chains below were found in one sample sequenced in a study of T cells in women clearing cervical HPV infection. The method was immunoSEQ multiplex PCR; TCRdb's version includes in-frame clones alone and lacks a portion of them. The table for this sample gives more than 20,000 clones. The sequencing sample was made of blood buffy coat. The receptors come from a woman between 18 and 70 years old with a cervical HPV16 infection that either progressed to CIN3+ or cleared (not recorded which).

The sequenced part of the CDR3 DNA is TGTGCCAGCAGTTTATTTGGACTAGCAGTGGCAGATACG. Translated, it gives CASSLFGLAVADT. The whole CDR3 reads CASSLFGLAVADTQYF. This chain links TRBV28 with TRBJ2-3, with TRBD2 matching 8 bases. The read terminates 3 residues before the CDR3 end, so the remaining end is supplied by the germline J gene. The germline CDR1 and CDR2 sequences are MDHEN and SYDVKM. The CDR3 is 16 residues long. The trim removed 1 base at V and 4 bases at J, leaving 7 bases unmatched.

Turning to this clone: The sequenced fragment ends 3 residues before the CDR3 boundary, so the rest is inferred from the germline J gene. This chain connects TRBV20-1 to TRBJ2-3, with 8 bases that match TRBD2. Trimming removed 0 bases from V and 2 bases from J; junction bases left unmatched: 4. The CDR3 runs 15 residues. Looked up from germline, CDR1 is DFQATT and CDR2 is SNEGSKA (reference sequence). CDR3 amino acids: CSARDSGISTDTQYF. CDR3 DNA (partial): TGCAGTGCTAGAGATAGCGGGATTTCCACAGATACG.

In regard to this clone: Read coverage stops 3 residues before the CDR3 terminus; the germline J gene supplies the remainder. The V call is TRBV19, the J call TRBJ2-5; TRBD2 might be the D (5 bases). This CDR3 comprises 14 residues. Germline CDR1 is LNHDA and CDR2 is SQIVND (reference sequence). Deletions cut 3 bases from V and 0 bases from J, with 8 bases between. CDR3 bases read: TGTGCCAGTAGTATGAGAGCGGACCAAGAGACC. The encoded protein is CASSMRADQET. The entire CDR3 reads CASSMRADQETQYF.

Details on this clone: The CDR3 goes on 3 residues after the read ends, and that part is filled in from the germline J gene. The rearrangement links TRBV7-2 to TRBJ1-2, with D hard to call. CDR3 length: 11 amino acids. Germline V gene lookup returns CDR1 SGHTA and CDR2 FQGNSA. The CDR3 DNA, read in part, is TGTGCCAGCAGCTTAAGCTACGAC. Protein: CASSLSYD. The whole CDR3 reads CASSLSYDYTF.

A note on this clone: The DNA ends 3 residues before the CDR3 does, and the rest of the CDR3 is filled in from the germline J gene. This chain uses TRBV19 with TRBJ2-5, with 9 nucleotides matching TRBD1. After removal of 5 bases from V and 5 bases from J, the junction contained 15 bases not matched to a gene. CDR1 LNHDA and CDR2 SQIVND come from the germline V gene (reference sequence). The CDR3 has 17 amino acids. CDR3 DNA, as far as it was read: TGTGCCAGTAGTGGGGGGGCCGGGACAGGGATCGGGGAGACC. Translated, it gives CASSGGAGTGIGET. The CDR3 in full is CASSGGAGTGIGETQYF.

CDR3 residues: CSATILSAGGLQDNEQFF. The CDR3 bases that were read are TGCAGTGCTACGATACTGTCGGCGGGAGGGCTTCAAGACAATGAG. The chain combines TRBV20-1 with TRBJ2-1; 9 bases are shared with TRBD2. The CDR3 end lies 3 residues beyond the end of the read and is filled in from the germline J gene. The length of the CDR3 is 18 residues. V shed 4 bases and J 5 bases; nucleotides not matched to a gene: 18. Germline loops: CDR1 DFQATT, CDR2 SNEGSKA (reference sequence).

To note about this clone: Read coverage stops 3 residues before the CDR3 terminus; the germline J gene supplies the remainder. V gene TRBV7-9 combines with J gene TRBJ2-3, with a weak D call TRBD2 (6 bases). V was trimmed by 0 bases and J by 2 bases, leaving 6 bases between them. There are 14 residues in the CDR3. Germline CDR1 and CDR2: SEHNR and FQNEAQ (reference sequence). The CDR3 region is CASSLAGLTDTQYF. Incomplete CDR3 DNA: TGTGCCAGCAGCTTAGCGGGACTCACAGATACG.

As for this clone: Read data end 3 residues before the CDR3 end; the end is taken from the germline J gene. The chain has TRBV20-1 and TRBJ1-2, with TRBD1 matching 9 bases. In germline, CDR1 is DFQATT, CDR2 SNEGSKA (reference sequence). The CDR3 has 15 residues. J gave up 4 bases and V 4 bases, and 10 bases lay outside the gene matches. Incomplete CDR3 DNA: TGCAGTGCTAAGATTCCGGGACAGGGCACCTATGGC. Its protein is CSAKIPGQGTYG. The whole CDR3 protein reads CSAKIPGQGTYGYTF.

The CDR3 sequence is CAWRTWGKDSYGYTF. The part of the CDR3 DNA that was read is TGTGCCTGGAGGACCTGGGGAAAGGACAGCTATGGC. This chain uses TRBV30 with TRBJ1-2; D might be TRBD1 (6 bases). The read finishes 3 residues shy of the CDR3 end, and the germline J gene is used to complete it. The V gene's germline CDR1 is GTSNPN and CDR2 SVGIG (reference sequence). The CDR3 has 15 residues. V shed 3 bases and J shed 4 bases, with 18 bases lying between them.

The CDR3 protein is CASSQDGRGDYGYTF. CDR3 DNA, as far as it was read: TGCGCCAGCAGCCAAGATGGCAGGGGGGACTATGGC. The chain employs TRBV4-1 and TRBJ1-2, with 7 bases matching TRBD1. The CDR3 end is not reached by the read, which stops 3 residues before it; the germline J gene fills it in. Trimming took 0 bases from V and 3 from J; bases not matched to a gene: 4. This CDR3 has 15 amino acids. Germline V gene data show CDR1 as MGHRA and CDR2 as YSYEKL.

In terms of frequency, this clone is medium-sized (0.01 to 0.1%). The sequence runs out 3 residues before the end of the CDR3; the remainder is reconstructed from the germline J gene. This chain joins TRBV6-2 or TRBV6-3 and TRBJ1-1; D might be TRBD1 (6 bases). The CDR3 is 12 residues long. Per the germline V gene, CDR1 is MNHEY and CDR2 is SVGEGT. V was pared by 6 bases and J by 4 bases, with 9 bases between. CDR3 residues: CASRVGGTEAFF. CDR3 DNA, as far as it was read: TGTGCCAGCAGGGTAGGGGGCACTGAA.

Comment on this clone: The read finishes 3 residues shy of the CDR3 end, and the germline J gene is used to complete it. This sequence joins TRBV20-1 and TRBJ2-1; perhaps TRBD2 as D (6 bases). The germline V gene has CDR1 DFQATT and CDR2 SNEGSKA (reference sequence). This CDR3 is 14 amino acids long. Trimming pared 3 bases from V and 1 base from J, leaving 10 bases between. The part of the CDR3 DNA that was read is TGCAGTGCTAGGATGGGACTGTCCTACAATGAG. Amino acid sequence: CSARMGLSYNE. The whole CDR3 protein reads CSARMGLSYNEQFF.

As concerns this clone: The read stops 3 residues short of the end of the CDR3; the missing end is completed from the germline J gene. The chain uses TRBV30 and TRBJ1-5; possibly TRBD1 for D (6 bases). The CDR3 length is 18 residues. CDR1 is GTSNPN and CDR2 is SVGIG in the germline V gene (reference sequence). V was cut by 3 bases and J by 5 bases, with 26 bases left in between. The CDR3 protein is CAWSLGAGGLRRHQPQHF. CDR3 DNA, as far as it was read: TGTGCCTGGAGCTTAGGGGCGGGGGGCCTTCGGCGTCATCAGCCC.

Comments on this clone: The missing CDR3 end, 3 residues past where the read stops, is filled in from the germline J gene. The chain joins TRBV10-3 to TRBJ1-1, with D hard to call. The V gene's germline CDR1 is ENHRY and CDR2 SYGVKD. The CDR3 sequence is 11 residues long. The chain's CDR3 is CAIREGFEAFF. Partial CDR3 DNA: TGTGCCATCAGGGAAGGGTTCGAA.

Of note for this clone: The read is 3 residues too short to cover the CDR3 end, so that end is filled in from the germline J gene. V is TRBV20-1 and J is TRBJ1-5; D gene ambiguous. The V and J ends lost 3 bases and 1 base respectively, with 13 bases between them. The CDR3 is 15 residues long. Germline CDR1 and CDR2: DFQATT and SNEGSKA (reference sequence). Incomplete CDR3 DNA: TGCAGTGCTAGGTCCGGTAGCTCAAGCAATCAGCCC. Amino acids: CSARSGSSSNQP. The CDR3 in full is CSARSGSSSNQPQHF.

For this clone: The CDR3 extends 3 residues past the end of the read, so its final part is completed from the germline J gene. This rearrangement joins TRBV28 to TRBJ1-2; maybe TRBD1 (5 bases). This CDR3 spans 15 amino acids. Germline V gene lookup returns CDR1 MDHEN and CDR2 SYDVKM. The CDR3 sequence: CASMLLGAGKGGYTF. The DNA read from the CDR3 is TGTGCCAGCATGCTTCTAGGGGCAGGGAAAGGGGGC.

As to this clone: The read is 3 residues too short to cover the CDR3 end, so that end is filled in from the germline J gene. The gene calls are TRBV10-3 and TRBJ2-2; 9 nucleotides match TRBD1. This CDR3 comprises 15 residues. CDR1 is ENHRY and CDR2 is SYGVKD in the germline V gene. CDR3 DNA (partial): TGTGCCATCAGTGAGGGGACAGGGAGGGACGAAAAG. This codes for CAISEGTGRDEK. The entire CDR3 protein reads CAISEGTGRDEKLFF.

Details on this clone: The observed sequence ends 3 residues before the CDR3 terminus, with the missing tail filled in from the germline J gene. V and J are TRBV19 and TRBJ2-4, with TRBD1 matching over 9 bases. CDR3 size: 14 residues. Germline values: CDR1 LNHDA, CDR2 SQIVND (reference sequence). The CDR3 reads CASSRQGVKSGQYF. The DNA read from the CDR3 is TGTGCCAGTAGTAGACAGGGGGTGAAGAGTGGT.

Notes on this clone: The missing CDR3 end, 3 residues past where the read stops, is filled in from the germline J gene. J is TRBJ1-2 and V is TRBV2, with a tentative D call TRBD1 (6 bases). Germline V lookup: CDR1 SNHLY, CDR2 FYNNEI. This CDR3 region has 13 residues. V dropped 5 bases and J dropped 5 bases, with 12 bases sitting between them. The CDR3 loop reads CASSRTETYGYTF. CDR3 bases read: TGTGCCAGCAGTAGGACAGAAACATATGGC. The variable domain in full, with the rest retrieved from reference TRBV2 and TRBJ1-2, is EPEVTQTPSHQVTQMGQEVILRCVPISNHLYFYWYRQILGQKVEFLVSFYNNEISEKSEIFDDQFSVERPDGSNFTLKIRSTKLEDSAMYFCASSRTETYGYTFGSGTRLTVV.

As to this clone: The sequence runs out 3 residues before the end of the CDR3; the remainder is reconstructed from the germline J gene. This chain joins TRBV20-1 and TRBJ2-5, with 10 bases matching TRBD2. Germline CDR1 is DFQATT and CDR2 is SNEGSKA (reference sequence). This CDR3 is 13 amino acids long. CDR3 sequence: CSARALAGATQYF. CDR3 DNA, as far as it was read: TGCAGTGCTAGAGCCCTAGCGGGGGCCACC.

With respect to this clone: The CDR3 end falls 3 residues outside the read, so it is completed with the germline J gene. The chain employs TRBV5-1 and TRBJ2-7; D gene unclear. The CDR3 contains 12 residues. The germline V gene encodes CDR1 SGHRS and CDR2 YFSETQ. The V gene lost 0 bases and the J gene lost 3 bases, with 4 bases spanning the gap. The chain's CDR3 is CASSLEGYEQYF. Partial CDR3 DNA: TGCGCCAGCAGCTTGGAGGGCTACGAG.

This clone is classed as medium-sized by frequency. The CDR3 end is not reached by the read, which stops 3 residues before it; the germline J gene fills it in. The gene calls are TRBV7-3 and TRBJ2-1; 10 bases match TRBD1. J was trimmed by 7 bases and V by 4 bases; bases with no gene match: 7. In germline, CDR1 is SGHTA, CDR2 FQGTGA. This CDR3 is 15 amino acids long. The CDR3 DNA, read in part, is TGTGCCAGCAGCTCCATACCGGGACAGGGGAATGAG. As protein: CASSSIPGQGNE. From start to end, the CDR3 is CASSSIPGQGNEQFF. Drawing the rest from reference TRBV7-3 and TRBJ2-1, the complete variable domain is GAGVSQTPSNKVTEKGKYVELRCDPISGHTALYWYRQSLGQGPEFLIYFQGTGAADDSGLPNDRFFAVRPEGSVSTLKIQRTERGDSAVYLCASSSIPGQGNEQFFGPGTRLTVL.

As concerns this clone: The read ends 3 residues early relative to the CDR3; the germline J gene fills the gap. The chain carries TRBV5-1 and TRBJ2-3; D possibly corresponds to TRBD2 (5 bases). CDR1 and CDR2 from the germline V gene are SGHRS and YFSETQ. The V end was cut by 0 bases, the J end by 0 bases, with 11 bases between. CDR3 size: 16 residues. The covered CDR3 bases are TGCGCCAGCAGCTTGGTCCTAGCTGCTAGCACAGATACG. This gives the protein CASSLVLAASTDT. The full-length CDR3 reads as CASSLVLAASTDTQYF.

Regarding this clone: The observed sequence ends 3 residues before the CDR3 terminus, with the missing tail filled in from the germline J gene. V usage is TRBV11-1 and J usage is TRBJ2-2, with D perhaps matching TRBD1 (6 bases). V was pared by 4 bases and J by 5 bases, with 8 bases between. The germline gives CDR1 SGHAT, CDR2 FQDESV (reference sequence). This CDR3 has 13 residues. The CDR3 DNA, read in part, is TGTGCCAGCAGCTGGCAGGGGACCGGGGAG. It translates to CASSWQGTGE. The whole CDR3 is CASSWQGTGELFF.

Regarding this clone: The CDR3 is cut off 3 residues early in the read; its end comes from the germline J gene. The chain employs TRBV19 and TRBJ1-1, with D possibly being TRBD1 (5 bases). Per germline, CDR1 LNHDA and CDR2 SQIVND (reference sequence). V was clipped by 5 bases and J by 1 base, with 8 bases between them. The CDR3 has 13 residues. The CDR3 DNA, read in part, is TGTGCCAGTAGTTCGGGGGGGAACACTGAA. As protein: CASSSGGNTE. The full CDR3 protein is CASSSGGNTEAFF.

With respect to this clone: Read coverage stops 3 residues before the CDR3 terminus; the germline J gene supplies the remainder. The J gene is TRBJ2-1, the V gene TRBV5-4; TRBD2 matches 12 bases. The CDR3 length is 16 residues. CDR1 and CDR2 (germline): SGHNT, YYREEE (reference sequence). Trimming at V came to 0 bases and at J to 8 bases, leaving 6 bases not matched to a gene. CDR3 DNA (partial): TGTGCCAGCAGCTTGGTGGGGACTAGCGGGTCGTATGAG. Its translation is CASSLVGTSGSYE. The whole CDR3 sequence is CASSLVGTSGSYEQFF.

The chain's CDR3 is CASSVAENQPQYF. Incomplete CDR3 DNA: TGTGCCAGTAGTGTTGCGGAAAATCAGCCG. This chain joins TRBV19 and TRBJ2-3; D is unclear. Read data end 3 residues before the CDR3 end; the end is taken from the germline J gene. Germline V gene data show CDR1 as LNHDA and CDR2 as SQIVND (reference sequence). The CDR3 covers 13 residues.

With regard to this clone: The read halts 3 residues ahead of the CDR3 end, with the missing end drawn from the germline J gene. The rearrangement links TRBV10-1 to TRBJ2-2; D tentatively fits TRBD1 or TRBD2 (5 bases each). The V gene lost 1 base and the J gene lost 3 bases, with 9 bases spanning the gap. The CDR3 consists of 15 residues. Germline V gene lookup returns CDR1 WNHNN and CDR2 SYGVQD (reference sequence). The CDR3 DNA, read in part, is TGCGCCAGCAGTGAGTTGAGGGGATACACCGGGGAG. Translating gives CASSELRGYTGE. The complete CDR3 sequence is CASSELRGYTGELFF.

Of note for this clone: The DNA ends 3 residues before the CDR3 does, and the rest of the CDR3 is filled in from the germline J gene. The chain joins TRBV9 to TRBJ1-4; D is possibly TRBD1 (6 bases). Trimming removed 4 bases at V and 5 bases at J, with 15 bases between. The germline V gene has CDR1 SGDLS and CDR2 YYNGEE. This CDR3 has 15 amino acids. The DNA read from the CDR3 is TGTGCCAGCAGCTTACAGGGTCAGGGGAATGAAAAA. Amino acid sequence: CASSLQGQGNEK. The complete CDR3 protein is CASSLQGQGNEKLFF.

A word on this clone: The sequence runs out 3 residues before the end of the CDR3; the remainder is reconstructed from the germline J gene. The chain has TRBV5-6 and TRBJ1-2; no reliable D call. The CDR3 is 14 residues long. CDR1 and CDR2 (germline): SGHDT, YYEEEE. The V and J ends lost 4 bases and 1 base respectively, with 11 bases between them. CDR3 protein: CASSPGWDNYGYTF. Incomplete CDR3 DNA: TGTGCCAGCAGCCCGGGGTGGGATAACTATGGC.

For this clone: The DNA ends 3 residues before the CDR3 does, and the rest of the CDR3 is filled in from the germline J gene. V and J are TRBV7-3 and TRBJ1-2; D remains unclear. The germline CDR1 and CDR2 sequences are SGHTA and FQGTGA. CDR3 length equals 14 residues. CDR3 DNA, as far as it was read: TGTGCCAGCAGCAACGGACTGGCTACAGATACC. Protein product: CASSNGLATDT. From start to end, the CDR3 is CASSNGLATDTYTF.